These T cell receptor beta chains were read from a single sample in a study of human versus mouse CDR3 diversity and MHC coevolution. Method: immunoSEQ multiplex PCR; TCRdb's copy keeps in-frame clones and lacks some. This table has about 83,000 clones, just under 95% appearing once. The sequenced sample was naive CD4+ T cells from blood. These receptor sequences come from a person between 25 and 75 years old in good health. Both conserved end residues are part of each CDR3. The D gene is left open where the match is weak. Not every row has a clone size; where given, it reads once, few, many or a size class.

abundance: NA
j_gene: TRBJ1-2
v_gene: TRBV28
d_gene: NA
CDR3aa: CASSLTGYGYTF
CDR3nt: TGTGCCAGCAGTCTTACAGGGTATGGCTACACCTTC

abundance: NA
j_gene: TRBJ2-1
v_gene: TRBV6-1
d_gene: TRBD2
CDR3aa: CASSEIWPQFLAGEYEGNEQFF
CDR3nt: TGTGCCAGCAGTGAAATTTGGCCCCAATTCCTAGCGGGAGAGTACGAAGGAAATGAGCAGTTCTTC

abundance: NA
j_gene: TRBJ1-1
v_gene: TRBV6-5
d_gene: TRBD1
CDR3aa: CASSTSGQGFVKAFF
CDR3nt: TGTGCCAGCAGTACCTCCGGACAGGGATTTGTGAAAGCTTTCTTT

abundance: NA
j_gene: TRBJ2-5
v_gene: TRBV7-8
d_gene: TRBD2
CDR3aa: CASSLGGNQETQYF
CDR3nt: TGTGCCAGCAGCTTGGGAGGGAACCAAGAGACCCAGTACTTC

abundance: NA
j_gene: TRBJ1-1
v_gene: TRBV2
d_gene: NA
CDR3aa: CASRGRENTEAFF
CDR3nt: TGTGCCAGCAGGGGGCGTGAGAACACTGAAGCTTTCTTT

abundance: NA
j_gene: TRBJ2-7
v_gene: TRBV5-6
d_gene: TRBD2
CDR3aa: CASSLGGTSAFYEQYF
CDR3nt: TGTGCCAGCAGCTTGGGTGGGACTAGCGCCTTCTACGAGCAGTACTTC

abundance: NA
j_gene: TRBJ2-6
v_gene: TRBV6-1
d_gene: TRBD1
CDR3aa: CASSETPGTGLSGANVLTF
CDR3nt: TGTGCCAGCAGTGAGACCCCCGGGACAGGGCTCTCTGGGGCCAACGTCCTGACTTTC

abundance: once
j_gene: TRBJ2-1
v_gene: TRBV7-2
d_gene: TRBD2
CDR3aa: CASSPRLAGHNEQFF
CDR3nt: TGTGCCAGCAGCCCCAGGTTAGCGGGGCACAATGAGCAGTTCTTC

abundance: NA
j_gene: TRBJ1-5
v_gene: TRBV4-1
d_gene: NA
CDR3aa: CASSQALGGNQPQHF
CDR3nt: TGCGCCAGCAGCCAAGCCCTGGGGGGGAACCAGCCCCAGCATTTT

abundance: NA
j_gene: TRBJ1-6
v_gene: TRBV5-1
d_gene: NA
CDR3aa: CASSLAGSSYNSPLHF
CDR3nt: TGCGCCAGCAGCTTGGCGGGAAGCTCCTATAATTCACCCCTCCACTTT

abundance: NA
j_gene: TRBJ2-7
v_gene: TRBV28
d_gene: NA
CDR3aa: CASSLPGQTPYEQYF
CDR3nt: TGTGCCAGCAGCCTCCCGGGACAAACGCCCTACGAGCAGTACTTC

abundance: NA
j_gene: TRBJ1-6
v_gene: TRBV2
d_gene: NA
CDR3aa: CASSELGAGDSPLHF
CDR3nt: TGTGCCAGCAGTGAACTGGGGGCCGGGGATTCACCCCTCCACTTT

abundance: NA
j_gene: TRBJ1-3
v_gene: TRBV19
d_gene: TRBD1
CDR3aa: CASSVVTGSLVGNTIYF
CDR3nt: TGTGCCAGTAGTGTAGTGACAGGGAGCCTCGTCGGAAACACCATATATTTT

abundance: NA
j_gene: TRBJ1-4
v_gene: TRBV5-6
d_gene: NA
CDR3aa: CASSLRGANEKLFF
CDR3nt: TGTGCCAGCAGCTTGCGGGGAGCTAATGAAAAACTGTTTTTT

abundance: NA
j_gene: TRBJ2-3
v_gene: TRBV7-2
d_gene: TRBD1
CDR3aa: CASSFGQGRKDTQYF
CDR3nt: TGTGCCAGCAGCTTTGGACAGGGGAGGAAAGATACGCAGTATTTT

abundance: once
j_gene: TRBJ2-7
v_gene: TRBV12-5
d_gene: TRBD2
CDR3aa: CASGSHFSGTSGIYEQYF
CDR3nt: TGTGCTAGTGGTTCGCATTTCTCCGGGACTAGCGGGATATACGAGCAGTACTTC

abundance: NA
j_gene: TRBJ2-7
v_gene: TRBV18
d_gene: NA
CDR3aa: CASSPSTYEQYF
CDR3nt: TGTGCCAGCTCACCTAGTACCTACGAGCAGTACTTC

abundance: NA
j_gene: TRBJ2-1
v_gene: TRBV5-1
d_gene: NA
CDR3aa: CASSLELNEQFF
CDR3nt: TGCGCCAGCAGCTTGGAACTCAATGAGCAGTTCTTC

abundance: NA
j_gene: TRBJ1-1
v_gene: TRBV19
d_gene: TRBD1
CDR3aa: CASKGTGGMNTEAFF
CDR3nt: TGTGCCAGTAAAGGAACAGGGGGTATGAACACTGAAGCTTTCTTT

abundance: NA
j_gene: TRBJ2-1
v_gene: TRBV7-8
d_gene: NA
CDR3aa: CASRPLAFQSNEQFF
CDR3nt: TGTGCCAGCAGACCTCTAGCGTTTCAGTCCAATGAGCAGTTCTTC

abundance: NA
j_gene: TRBJ2-7
v_gene: TRBV2
d_gene: TRBD1
CDR3aa: CASSVAGQGNEQYF
CDR3nt: TGTGCCAGCAGTGTGGCGGGACAGGGGAACGAGCAGTACTTC

abundance: few
j_gene: TRBJ2-7
v_gene: TRBV18
d_gene: NA
CDR3aa: CASSPPEPSEQYF
CDR3nt: TGTGCCAGCTCACCACCGGAGCCAAGCGAGCAGTACTTC

abundance: once
j_gene: TRBJ2-5
v_gene: TRBV5-4
d_gene: TRBD1
CDR3aa: CASSPDRGIQETQYF
CDR3nt: TGTGCCAGCAGCCCCGACAGGGGAATCCAAGAGACCCAGTACTTC

abundance: NA
j_gene: TRBJ2-2
v_gene: TRBV14
d_gene: TRBD2
CDR3aa: CASSQSAGHTGELFF
CDR3nt: TGTGCCAGCAGCCAATCAGCGGGACACACCGGGGAGCTGTTTTTT

abundance: once
j_gene: TRBJ2-2
v_gene: TRBV7-9
d_gene: NA
CDR3aa: CASSATQGANTGELFF
CDR3nt: TGTGCCAGCAGCGCAACACAGGGTGCGAACACCGGGGAGCTGTTTTTT

abundance: NA
j_gene: TRBJ2-7
v_gene: TRBV12-5
d_gene: TRBD2
CDR3aa: CASGLTRTSGRGEQYF
CDR3nt: TGTGCTAGTGGTTTGACACGAACTAGCGGGAGGGGAGAGCAGTACTTC

abundance: NA
j_gene: TRBJ1-3
v_gene: TRBV18
d_gene: NA
CDR3aa: CASRRAQGDNTIYF
CDR3nt: TGTGCCAGCCGCAGGGCTCAAGGTGATAACACCATATATTTT